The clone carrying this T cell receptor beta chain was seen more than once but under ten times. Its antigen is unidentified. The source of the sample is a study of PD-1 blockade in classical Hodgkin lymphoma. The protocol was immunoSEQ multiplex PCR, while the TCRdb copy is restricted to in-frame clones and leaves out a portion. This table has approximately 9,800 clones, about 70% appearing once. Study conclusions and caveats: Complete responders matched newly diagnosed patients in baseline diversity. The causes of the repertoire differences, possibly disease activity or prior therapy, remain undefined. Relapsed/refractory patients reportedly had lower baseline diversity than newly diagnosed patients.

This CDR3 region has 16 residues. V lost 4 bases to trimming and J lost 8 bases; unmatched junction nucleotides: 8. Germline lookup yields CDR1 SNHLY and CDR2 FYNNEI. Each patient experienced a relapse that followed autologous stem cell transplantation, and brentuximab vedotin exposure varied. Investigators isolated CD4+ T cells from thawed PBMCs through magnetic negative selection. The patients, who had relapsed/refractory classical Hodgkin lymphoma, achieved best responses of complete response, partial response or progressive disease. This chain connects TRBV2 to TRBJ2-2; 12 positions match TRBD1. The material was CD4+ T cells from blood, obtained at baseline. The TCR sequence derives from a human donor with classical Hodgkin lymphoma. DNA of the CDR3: TGTGCCAGCAGTGTACAGGGACAGGGGGCTGGTGGGGAGCTGTTTTTT. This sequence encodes CASSVQGQGAGGELFF.